Listed below are T cell receptor beta chains from one sample, sequenced in a study of T cell responses to AZD1222 COVID-19 vaccine. The table came from immunoSEQ multiplex PCR; TCRdb's copy has only in-frame clones and leaves some out. The sample lists roughly 100,000 clones; about nine tenths were seen once. Sequencing used peripheral blood, obtained 28 days after the second AZD1222 dose. Receptors originate from an adult who received the AZD1222 COVID-19 vaccine. Each CDR3 is given with its conserved first and last residue. The D gene is left open where the match is weak. Size tells how often a clone was seen (once, few, many) or the class of an expanded clone, and some rows leave it out.

size,D,J,V,DNA,CDR3
.,.,TRBJ2-2,TRBV19,TGTGCCAGTACCAGGGGAGGCACCGGGGAGCTGTTTTTT,CASTRGGTGELFF
once,.,TRBJ1-1,TRBV15,TGTGCCACCAGCAGAAGGGGCACTGAAGCTTTCTTT,CATSRRGTEAFF
.,.,TRBJ1-2,TRBV19,TGTGCCAGTAGTATCGGGGGCAGGACGAACACCTTC,CASSIGGRTNTF
.,.,TRBJ2-3,TRBV4-1,TGCGCCAGCAGCCTCCGGGCCGGCAGTATAGATACGCAGTATTTT,CASSLRAGSIDTQYF
.,TRBD2,TRBJ2-7,TRBV10-1,TGCGCCACCGGCCCATCGGGACTAGCGGCTCCCTATCAAGACTACGAGCAGTACTTC,CATGPSGLAAPYQDYEQYF
.,TRBD1,TRBJ1-2,TRBV5-1,TGCGCCAGCAGCTCGGACAGGGGTAATCGTGGCTACACCTTC,CASSSDRGNRGYTF
.,.,TRBJ2-7,TRBV5-6,TGTGCCAGCAGCGGAACCTACGAGCAGTACTTC,CASSGTYEQYF
.,.,TRBJ2-7,TRBV5-6,TGTGCCAGCAGCTTGATACAGCGGACGTCCTACGAGCAGTACTTC,CASSLIQRTSYEQYF
.,.,TRBJ2-1,TRBV19,TGTGCCAGTGGCGGGGAGCAGTTCTTC,CASGGEQFF
.,.,TRBJ1-1,TRBV4-2,TGTGCCAGCAGCCAAGATTCCCTAAACACTGAAGCTTTCTTT,CASSQDSLNTEAFF
.,.,TRBJ1-4,TRBV7-6,TGTGCCAGCAGCGACCCGAGGGGGTTGGGTGGAGAAAAACTGTTTTTT,CASSDPRGLGGEKLFF
.,TRBD2,TRBJ2-3,TRBV6-5,TGTGCCAGCAGTCCCGGTATAGCGGGACCCGCGCAGTATTTT,CASSPGIAGPAQYF
.,.,TRBJ2-5,TRBV7-7,TGTGCCAGCAGCTCCCACCGGGACCCAAAGGGGGAGACCCAGTACTTC,CASSSHRDPKGETQYF
.,.,TRBJ1-5,TRBV6-5,TGTGCCAGCAGCATATCAGGGGATCAGCCCCAGCATTTT,CASSISGDQPQHF
.,TRBD1,TRBJ1-5,TRBV27,TGTGTCAGCAGTTTATATGGGACAGCCCCTATGCGTGGATATAGCAATCAGCCCCAGCATTTT,CVSSLYGTAPMRGYSNQPQHF